This entry lists 31 T cell receptor beta chains sequenced from one sample in a study of regulatory T cells in long-lasting Graves disease (dated by TCRdb to about 2021). The time point tag for this specimen amounts to: newly diagnosed GD, antithyroid drugs for less than 3 months. For both TCR sequencing and RNA sequencing, RNA was extracted from PBMCs using TRIzol. Libraries were made using multiplex PCR. TCRdb shows the sequencer as Illumina HiSeq 4000. TCR beta libraries were built with iRepertoire HTBI primers and Arm-PCR amplification of CDR3 regions. TCRdb applied fastp at Q25 and MiXCR to the public reads, then kept only in-frame beta chains. Every entry covers one CDR3 protein and lists the most common genes and DNA from its rows. The sample includes fewer than 350,000 distinct CDR3 sequences, with approximately 20% observed a single time. Approximately 35% of the sample is in the top ten clones.

This specimen consisted of peripheral blood mononuclear cells (PBMCs), obtained at new diagnosis, from a patient treated with antithyroid drugs. All receptors come from a female donor with Graves disease.

This clonotype was recorded many times. This sequence joins TRBV12-5 and TRBJ2-3; D perhaps matches TRBD1 (5 bases). V lost 3 bases and J 5 bases, leaving 12 bases between the germline ends. Germline V gene lookup returns CDR1 LGHNT and CDR2 FRNRAP. This CDR3 contains 14 residues. The CDR3 loop is CASGFPGMGDTQYF. The CDR3 nucleotides read TGTGCTAGTGGTTTCCCAGGGATGGGAGATACGCAGTATTTT.

The table lists this clonotype with a few counts. The chain links TRBV20-1 to TRBJ2-5, with 11 bases aligning to TRBD2. CDR3 length: 16 amino acids. V lost 7 bases to trimming and J lost 1 base; unmatched junction nucleotides: 11. Germline V CDR1 and CDR2: DFQATT, SNEGSKA (reference sequence). In DNA form, the CDR3 reads TGCAGTGGACTAGCGGGACCTGATGGATCCCAAGAGACCCAGTACTTC. Amino acid sequence: CSGLAGPDGSQETQYF.

Many counts were recorded for this clonotype. V usage is TRBV12-3 or TRBV12-4 and J usage is TRBJ2-2, with 8 bases identical to TRBD2. The CDR3 spans 18 residues. Trimming took 1 base from V and 1 from J; bases not matched to a gene: 8. In DNA form, the CDR3 reads TGTGCCAGCAGTTTAGACGGGAGGGCCCTAGTGAACACCGGGGAGCTGTTTTTT. This translates into CASSLDGRALVNTGELFF.

As to this clonotype: This may be a read error: a much more frequent sequence differs by one nucleotide. The chain employs TRBV11-1 and TRBJ1-3; possible D gene TRBD1, 5 bases. The CDR3 consists of 14 residues. V was cut by 5 bases and J by 2 bases, with 10 bases left in between. Germline CDR1 and CDR2: SGHAT and FQDESV (reference sequence). Here the CDR3 DNA reads TGTGCCAGCAGCACGGTAGGGGCTGGAAACACCATATATTTT. Its protein product is CASSTVGAGNTIYF.

This clonotype was seen a few times. The J gene is TRBJ2-1, the V gene TRBV5-1; TRBD2 aligns across 15 bases. V gave up 4 bases and J gave up 2 bases; unmatched junction bases: 4. The CDR3 has 17 amino acids. Germline values: CDR1 SGHRS, CDR2 YFSETQ. CDR3 residues: CASSLRTSGRAYNEQFF. The DNA of the CDR3 is TGCGCCAGCAGCCTACGGACTAGCGGGAGGGCCTACAATGAGCAGTTCTTC.

The genes are TRBV5-1 and TRBJ2-1, with no clear D. Trimming took off 1 base at V and 3 bases at J, with 8 bases between the two ends. Germline V gene sequence: CDR1 SGHRS, CDR2 YFSETQ. The CDR3 totals 14 residues. The CDR3, as DNA: TGCGCCAGCAGCTTGAACTCGGGCTACAATGAGCAGTTCTTC. Amino acid sequence: CASSLNSGYNEQFF.

This clonotype was seen repeatedly, ten times or more. This chain connects TRBV15 to TRBJ2-7; D is perhaps TRBD1 (6 bases). Germline V gives CDR1 LNHNV, CDR2 YYDKDF (reference sequence). The CDR3 runs to 15 residues. The ends were cut back, 2 bases at V and 5 bases at J, with 16 bases in the middle. The CDR3 sequence: CATSRSRGRGDEQYF. The CDR3 coding sequence is TGTGCCACCAGCAGATCCCGGGGCAGGGGAGACGAGCAGTACTTC.

Remarks on this clonotype: A much larger clone sits a single nucleotide away, making a read error possible. This likely comes from a read error, as the CDR3 has no conserved phenylalanine or tryptophan at its end. J is TRBJ2-5 and V is TRBV6-1, with D unclear. V lost 6 bases, J lost 5 bases, and 13 bases lay in between. The CDR3 has 13 amino acids. Per the germline V gene, CDR1 is MNHNS and CDR2 is SASEGT. The CDR3 nucleotides are TGTGCCAGCAGAACAGCCTACGGGGAGACCCAGTACTCC. Translation gives CASRTAYGETQYS.

This clonotype was found a few times. This sequence joins TRBV7-8 and TRBJ2-2; D remains unclear. The CDR3 runs 15 residues. Trimming removed 1 base from V and 4 bases from J, with 10 bases in between. Germline-derived CDR1 and CDR2 are SGHVS and FQNEAQ. The CDR3 DNA sequence: TGTGCCAGCAGCTTAGGGGGTATGGCCACCGGGGAGCTGTTTTTT. It codes for CASSLGGMATGELFF.

This clonotype appeared a few times. V and J are TRBV3-1 and TRBJ1-2; unclear D gene. V was cut by 4 bases and J by 8 bases, with 17 bases left in between. Per the germline V gene, CDR1 is LGHDT and CDR2 is YNNKEL (reference sequence). This CDR3 spans 14 amino acids. The CDR3 sequence is CASSLPTPTSGYTF. The CDR3 coding sequence is TGTGCCAGCAGCCTACCCACACCCACCTCGGGCTACACCTTC.

This clonotype showed up many times. This chain connects TRBV5-1 to TRBJ2-5, with D maybe TRBD1 (6 bases). The V gene's germline CDR1 is SGHRS and CDR2 YFSETQ. V was pared by 4 bases and J by 1 base, with 20 bases between. This CDR3 is 17 amino acids long. In DNA, the CDR3 is TGCGCCAGCAGCCCCTCCCCGGGACACCCACTCCAAGAGACCCAGTACTTC. Its translation: CASSPSPGHPLQETQYF.

This clonotype was seen repeatedly, ten times or more. This sequence joins TRBV11-2 and TRBJ2-3, with TRBD2 as a possible D gene (6 bases). Germline V gene sequence: CDR1 SGHAT, CDR2 FQNNGV. V was pared by 8 bases and J by 2 bases, with 17 bases between. The CDR3 covers 15 residues. CDR3 in DNA: TGTGCCAGCGGCCTAGCGCCCCCCCCCACAGATACGCAGTATTTT. As protein: CASGLAPPPTDTQYF. Combining the CDR3 with reference TRBV11-2 and TRBJ2-3 gives the whole variable domain EAGVAQSPRYKIIEKRQSVAFWCNPISGHATLYWYQQILGQGPKLLIQFQNNGVVDDSQLPKDRFSAERLKGVDSTLKIQPAKLEDSAVYLCASGLAPPPTDTQYFGPGTRLTVL.

Ten or more counts support this clonotype. The chain links TRBV6-1 to TRBJ1-4; D remains unclear. The V end lost 10 bases, the J end lost 2 bases, and 5 bases lay between the germline ends. Germline V gives CDR1 MNHNS, CDR2 SASEGT. This CDR3 has 11 residues. As DNA, the CDR3 is TGTGCCACGCGCACTAATGAAAAACTGTTTTTT. The encoded protein is CATRTNEKLFF.

This chain joins TRBV27 and TRBJ2-2, with D unresolved. The CDR3 length is 15 residues. Trimming took off 3 bases at V and 1 base at J, with 9 bases between the two ends. Germline lookup yields CDR1 MNHEY and CDR2 SMNVEV (reference sequence). CDR3 DNA sequence: TGTGCCAGCAGTTTGCAACAGAGGAACACCGGGGAGCTGTTTTTT. Its translation: CASSLQQRNTGELFF.

The chain recombines TRBV9 with TRBJ1-5; D ambiguous. Trimming shortened V by 4 bases and J by 1 base, and 18 bases separated the two germline ends. Germline V gene sequence: CDR1 SGDLS, CDR2 YYNGEE. The CDR3 has 17 amino acids. For the CDR3, the DNA is TGTGCCAGCAGCCAAACCTGTTCGCGGCGGAGCAATCAGCCCCAGCATTTT. Its translation is CASSQTCSRRSNQPQHF. Variable domain in full (rest from reference TRBV9 and TRBJ1-5): DSGVTQTPKHLITATGQRVTLRCSPRSGDLSVYWYQQSLDQGLQFLIQYYNGEERAKGNILERFSAQQFPDLHSELNLSSLELGDSALYFCASSQTCSRRSNQPQHFGDGTRLSIL.

This clonotype was observed at least ten times. This sequence joins TRBV10-3 and TRBJ1-3, with 10 bases fitting TRBD1. This CDR3 comprises 18 residues. Per the germline V gene, CDR1 is ENHRY and CDR2 is SYGVKD. V lost 0 bases, J lost 4 bases, and 9 bases stayed unmatched. The CDR3 nucleotides are TGTGCCATCAGTGAGTCGTTCGGGACAGGGGCAGGAGGAAACACCATATATTTT. Translated, it gives CAISESFGTGAGGNTIYF.

This clonotype was observed many times. The chain recombines TRBV5-1 with TRBJ2-2, with D tentatively TRBD2 (5 bases). The CDR3 runs to 14 residues. Germline V CDR1 and CDR2: SGHRS, YFSETQ. The V end lost 0 bases, the J end lost 5 bases, and 8 bases lay between the germline ends. CDR3 protein: CASSLELATGELFF. The CDR3 DNA is TGCGCCAGCAGCTTGGAATTAGCGACCGGGGAGCTGTTTTTT. Full variable domain (outside the CDR3, taken from reference TRBV5-1 and TRBJ2-2): KAGVTQTPRYLIKTRGQQVTLSCSPISGHRSVSWYQQTPGQGLQFLFEYFSETQRNKGNFPGRFSGRQFSNSRSEMNVSTLELGDSALYLCASSLELATGELFFGEGSRLTVL.

About this clonotype: One end of the junction does not line up with germline, which may come from a read error. The chain's CDR3 is CASGGLSHNEQFF. The CDR3 bases are TGTGCCAGTGGTGGCCTCTCCCACAATGAGCAGTTCTTC. The chain joins TRBV6-1 to TRBJ2-1, with D uncertain. CDR3 length: 13 residues. Germline loops: CDR1 MNHNS, CDR2 SASEGT.

This clonotype occurred many times. This chain uses TRBV28 with TRBJ2-5; 14 positions agree with TRBD2. CDR1 is MDHEN and CDR2 is SYDVKM in the germline V gene. V lost 11 bases, J lost 7 bases, and 9 bases stayed unmatched. This CDR3 has 14 amino acids. In DNA, the CDR3 is TGTGCCTCCGGGACTAGCGGGAGTCTGGGGACCCAGTACTTC. This translates into CASGTSGSLGTQYF.

This clonotype was picked up many times. CDR3 residues: CASSLAGPNEKLFF. The CDR3 nucleotides read TGTGCCAGCAGCTTAGCCGGACCTAATGAAAAACTGTTTTTT. The chain joins TRBV11-2 to TRBJ1-4, with unresolved D. The germline V and J ends were trimmed by 1 base and 3 bases, with 6 bases remaining between them. Germline V gene data show CDR1 as SGHAT and CDR2 as FQNNGV. There are 14 residues in the CDR3.

This clonotype was seen more than once but under ten times. This sequence joins TRBV5-6 and TRBJ1-6, with D possibly being TRBD1 (6 bases). CDR1 and CDR2 from the germline V gene are SGHDT and YYEEEE. Trimming stripped 0 bases from V and 7 bases from J, with 11 bases between. CDR3 size: 15 residues. The CDR3 DNA follows: TGTGCCAGCAGCTTGGGAGCACAGGGAAATTCACCCCTCCACTTT. Translated, it gives CASSLGAQGNSPLHF.

This clonotype has at least ten counts. This chain links TRBV11-2 with TRBJ2-5; D remains unclear. Germline values: CDR1 SGHAT, CDR2 FQNNGV. Trimming removed 0 bases from V and 5 bases from J, with 7 bases in between. The CDR3 contains 13 residues. CDR3: CASSLDTRETQYF. CDR3 bases: TGTGCCAGCAGCTTAGATACGAGGGAGACCCAGTACTTC.

CDR3 in DNA: TGTGCCAGTAGTATTTTTCGGGGACTAGTCTACGAGCAGTACTTC. Amino acid sequence: CASSIFRGLVYEQYF. This chain uses TRBV19 with TRBJ2-7; 8 nucleotides agree with TRBD2. V dropped 3 bases and J dropped 3; count of bases not matched to a gene: 7. The CDR3 is 15 residues long. CDR1 is LNHDA and CDR2 is SQIVND in the germline V gene (reference sequence).

This clonotype was seen many times. The chain couples TRBV27 to TRBJ1-5, with D perhaps TRBD1 (5 bases). V was shortened by 2 bases and J by 5 bases, with 25 bases between the two germline ends. The germline V gene encodes CDR1 MNHEY and CDR2 SMNVEV (reference sequence). There are 19 residues in the CDR3. DNA of the CDR3: TGTGCCAGCAGTTTACCCATCCGCCCTGGCAGGGTTAGGGATCAGCCCCAGCATTTT. Protein sequence: CASSLPIRPGRVRDQPQHF.

The V and J genes are TRBV13 and TRBJ1-3, with 7 bases aligning to TRBD1. The V gene's germline CDR1 is PRHDT and CDR2 FYEKMQ (reference sequence). Trimming removed 3 bases from V and 4 bases from J; junction bases left unmatched: 6. The CDR3 has 15 amino acids. The CDR3 here is CASSLGRGSGNTIYF. The CDR3 coding sequence is TGTGCCAGCAGCTTGGGCAGGGGGTCCGGAAACACCATATATTTT.

In its sample, this clonotype was seen many times. The rearrangement joins TRBV6-1 to TRBJ2-1, with D tentatively TRBD2 (6 bases). This CDR3 region has 17 residues. Trimming left V 3 bases short and J 5 bases short, with 20 bases between. CDR1 is MNHNS and CDR2 is SASEGT in the germline V gene. The DNA of the CDR3 is TGTGCCAGCAGTGACCCGGGACTGCGACTGTCTAACAATGAGCAGTTCTTC. Protein product: CASSDPGLRLSNNEQFF.

This clonotype was detected a few times. J is TRBJ2-7 and V is TRBV14; tentative D call: TRBD1 (5 bases). Germline loops: CDR1 SGHDN, CDR2 FVKESK. CDR3 length equals 21 residues. V gave up 8 bases and J gave up 5 bases, with 40 bases separating them. The CDR3 DNA sequence: TGTGCCAGCTTATTTTACCTATCTGGACAAAAAACTCCCGGGCCTCTAAACGAGCAGTACTTC. As protein: CASLFYLSGQKTPGPLNEQYF.

At least ten counts were recorded for this clonotype. The V gene is TRBV11-2, the J gene TRBJ2-7; 9 nucleotides agree with TRBD1. The CDR3 extends over 14 amino acids. The germline gives CDR1 SGHAT, CDR2 FQNNGV. The ends lost 8 bases at V and 2 bases at J; junction bases unmatched: 7. CDR3 nucleotides: TGTGCCAGCGTCAACAGGGGGCACCCCTACGAGCAGTACTTC. Protein sequence: CASVNRGHPYEQYF.

The J gene is TRBJ1-5, the V gene TRBV5-4; 11 bases fit TRBD1. The CDR3 spans 15 residues. Germline assignment: CDR1 SGHNT and CDR2 YYREEE (reference sequence). The V segment lost 4 bases and the J segment 4 bases; nucleotides outside the gene matches: 4. The CDR3 DNA sequence: TGTGCCAGCAGCCCGGACAGGGGGCCGAATCAGCCCCAGCATTTT. Its protein is CASSPDRGPNQPQHF.

There are many counts of this clonotype. The V call is TRBV12-3 or TRBV12-4, the J call TRBJ1-5; no reliable D call. Trimming removed 5 bases from V and 4 bases from J, with 12 bases in between. The CDR3 sequence is 14 residues long. This CDR3 reads CASSQAGANQPQHF. The CDR3 coding sequence is TGTGCCAGCAGTCAGGCTGGAGCAAATCAGCCCCAGCATTTT.

This clonotype has ten or more counts. The chain recombines TRBV12-3 or TRBV12-4 with TRBJ2-1, with 9 bases identical to TRBD2. The CDR3 length is 16 residues. The J segment lost 6 bases and the V segment lost 2 bases, leaving 8 bases of the junction unmatched. The CDR3 reads CASSLRGGRAGNEQFF. CDR3 DNA: TGTGCCAGCAGTTTAAGGGGCGGGAGGGCCGGCAATGAGCAGTTCTTC.